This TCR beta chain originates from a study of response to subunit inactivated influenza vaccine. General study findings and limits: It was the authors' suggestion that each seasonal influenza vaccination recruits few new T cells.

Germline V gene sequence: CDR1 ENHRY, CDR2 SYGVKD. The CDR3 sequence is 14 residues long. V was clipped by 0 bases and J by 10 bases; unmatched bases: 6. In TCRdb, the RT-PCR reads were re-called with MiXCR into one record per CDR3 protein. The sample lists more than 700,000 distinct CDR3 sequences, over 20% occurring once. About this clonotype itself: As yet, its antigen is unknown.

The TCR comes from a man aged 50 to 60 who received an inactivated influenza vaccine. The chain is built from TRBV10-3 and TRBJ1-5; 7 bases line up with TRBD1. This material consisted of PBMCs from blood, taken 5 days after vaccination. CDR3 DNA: TGTGCCATCAGTGAGTCGGGCCAGGGGGGACCCCAGCATTTT. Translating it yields CAISESGQGGPQHF.